This T cell receptor (beta chain) was found in a study of blood T cell repertoires in COVID-19 (TCRdb year 2020). About the investigation overall: Samples covering the acute and convalescent phases of COVID-19 were provided by collaborators in the United States, Italy and Spain. Nearly every sample came with metadata listing a de-identified subject ID, COVID-19 status, age in years and sex. The dataset comprised deeply sampled blood TCRbeta repertoires from subjects exposed to, actively infected with, or recovered from COVID-19. The repertoires were released in a freely available public database meant as a resource for research on the immune response to SARS-CoV-2. The prospective study material was composed of cDNA or gDNA derived from T cells, B-cell-depleted T cells, or PBMCs. Samples came from the ongoing ImmuneRACE study (first 160 participants) plus 1,254 subjects from 6 global collaborators. Where available, HLA class I and class II types were taken from metadata supplied by the sample provider and were not determined by assay-based typing. Paper-wide results and their limitations: The quantity of clinical and demographic metadata differed by source and by participant and was supplied without curation.

TCRbeta CDR3 regions were amplified from genomic DNA using the immunoSEQ Assay, a bias-controlled multiplex PCR. As for how the authors treated the data: Nucleated cell counts per sample were estimated from amplification of reference gene primers within the assay. To quantify the absolute abundance of each unique TCRbeta CDR3 rearrangement, sequence reads were collapsed and filtered. Productive Simpson clonality was computed per sample as the square root of Simpson's diversity index over productive rearrangements. Held by TCRdb, this immuneACCESS table contains in-frame sequences only and omits some clones. Under half of the omission traces to an unresolved V gene where checked; the cause of the rest is unknown. That table furnishes V, J and clone size, whereas the DNA furnished D and trimming. Here the sample has 200,000 to 300,000 clones; around 87% occur a single time. The top ten clones comprise roughly 5% of the sample.

One collaborating source in Seattle enrolled patients while the patients were actively infected and followed the patients over time throughout the course of disease. Whole blood was collected in K2EDTA tubes by collaborating institutions according to the institutions' own protocols. For TCRbeta analysis, collaborator samples were shipped as frozen whole blood, as isolated PBMCs, or as DNA extracted from either sample type. Germline trimming: 1 base from V, 3 bases from J; junction bases outside gene matches: 6. According to the germline V gene, CDR1 reads SGHNT and CDR2 reads YENEEA. From the cysteine up to the phenylalanine, the CDR3 has a length of 17 residues. Only the CDR3 DNA stays, 51 bases, in frame from base 1. Worth noting for this clone: Its antigen target is currently unknown. No qualities accompany the bases; no much larger clone lies one base away.

The sequence derives from a woman aged 55-75 years with COVID-19, enrolled during active disease. Sequenced: peripheral blood. The chain joins TRBV11-3 to TRBJ2-3; 11 bases in the middle match TRBD2. The DNA sequence is TGTGCCAGCAGCTTAGGGCCGACTAGCGGGATGACAGATACGCAGTATTTT. Translated, it reads CASSLGPTSGMTDTQYF.